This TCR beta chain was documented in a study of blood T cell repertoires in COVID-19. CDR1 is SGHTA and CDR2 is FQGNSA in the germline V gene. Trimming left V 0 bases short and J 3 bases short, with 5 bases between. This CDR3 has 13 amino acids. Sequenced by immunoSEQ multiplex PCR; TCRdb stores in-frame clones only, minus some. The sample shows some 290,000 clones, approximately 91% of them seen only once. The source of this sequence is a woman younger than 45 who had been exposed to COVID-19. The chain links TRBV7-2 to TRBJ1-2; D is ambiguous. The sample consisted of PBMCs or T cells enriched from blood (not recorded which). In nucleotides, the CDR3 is TGTGCCAGCAGCTTAGCTGTCTACTATGGCTACACCTTC. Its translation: CASSLAVYYGYTF.